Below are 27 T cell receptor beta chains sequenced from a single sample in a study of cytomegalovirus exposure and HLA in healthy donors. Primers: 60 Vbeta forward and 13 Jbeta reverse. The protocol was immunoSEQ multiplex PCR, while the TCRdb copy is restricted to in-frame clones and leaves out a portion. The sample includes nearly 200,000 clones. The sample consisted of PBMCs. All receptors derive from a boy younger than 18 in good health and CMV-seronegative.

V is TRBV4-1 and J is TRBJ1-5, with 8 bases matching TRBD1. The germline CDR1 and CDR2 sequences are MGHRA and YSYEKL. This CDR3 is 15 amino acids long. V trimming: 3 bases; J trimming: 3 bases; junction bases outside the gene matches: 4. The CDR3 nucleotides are TGCGCCAGCAGCCAGACAGGGGCCCTCAATCAGCCCCAGCATTTT. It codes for CASSQTGALNQPQHF.

The CDR3 protein is CASSRRPTAEASHF. In DNA form, the CDR3 reads TGTGCCAGCTCCCGCAGACCGACGGCCGAGGCCTCGCATTTT. This rearrangement joins TRBV18 to TRBJ1-5; D remains ambiguous. Germline values: CDR1 KGHSH, CDR2 LQKENI. This CDR3 has 14 residues. The germline V and J ends were trimmed by 6 bases and 15 bases, with 24 bases remaining between them.

In DNA, the CDR3 is TGTGCCAGCAGTGAAATGCTAGCGTCCCAAACAGATACGCAGTATTTT. This codes for CASSEMLASQTDTQYF. This sequence joins TRBV6-1 and TRBJ2-3; D is possibly TRBD2 (6 bases). Deletions cut 2 bases from V and 3 bases from J, with 15 bases between. The CDR3 spans 16 residues. Germline V lookup: CDR1 MNHNS, CDR2 SASEGT.

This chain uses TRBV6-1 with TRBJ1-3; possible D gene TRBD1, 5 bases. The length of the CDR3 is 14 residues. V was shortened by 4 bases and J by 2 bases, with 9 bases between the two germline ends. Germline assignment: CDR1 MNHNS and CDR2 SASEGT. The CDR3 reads CASSVSRAGNTIYF. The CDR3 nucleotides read TGTGCCAGCAGTGTTTCCAGGGCTGGAAACACCATATATTTT.

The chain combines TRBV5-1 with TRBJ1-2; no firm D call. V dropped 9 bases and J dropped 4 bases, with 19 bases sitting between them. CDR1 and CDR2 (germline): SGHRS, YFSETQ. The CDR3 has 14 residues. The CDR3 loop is CAIRRPRLGYGYTF. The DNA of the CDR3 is TGCGCCATCAGGCGACCGCGACTGGGCTATGGCTACACCTTC.

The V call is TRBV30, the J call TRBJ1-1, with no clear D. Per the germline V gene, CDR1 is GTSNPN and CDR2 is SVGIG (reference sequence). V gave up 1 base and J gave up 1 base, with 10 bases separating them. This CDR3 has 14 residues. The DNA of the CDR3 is TGTGCCTGGAGTGGCAATCCGGGGAACACTGAAGCTTTCTTT. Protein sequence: CAWSGNPGNTEAFF.

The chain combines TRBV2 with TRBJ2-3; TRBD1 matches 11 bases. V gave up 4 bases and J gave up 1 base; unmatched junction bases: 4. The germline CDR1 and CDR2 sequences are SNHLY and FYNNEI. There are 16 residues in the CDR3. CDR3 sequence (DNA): TGTGCCAGCAGTGGTGGGACAGGGGGACGCACAGATACGCAGTATTTT. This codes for CASSGGTGGRTDTQYF.

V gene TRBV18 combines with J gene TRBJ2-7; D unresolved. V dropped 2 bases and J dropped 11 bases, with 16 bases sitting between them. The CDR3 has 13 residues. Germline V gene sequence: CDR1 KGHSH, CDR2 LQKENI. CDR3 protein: CASSPIETEREYF. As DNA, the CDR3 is TGTGCCAGCTCACCAATAGAGACTGAGCGTGAGTACTTC.

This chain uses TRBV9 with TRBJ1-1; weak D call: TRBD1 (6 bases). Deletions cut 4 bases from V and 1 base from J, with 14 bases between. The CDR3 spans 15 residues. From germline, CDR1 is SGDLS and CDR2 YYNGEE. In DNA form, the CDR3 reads TGTGCCAGCAGCCCGAGGGGGACACCGAACACTGAAGCTTTCTTT. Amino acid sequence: CASSPRGTPNTEAFF.

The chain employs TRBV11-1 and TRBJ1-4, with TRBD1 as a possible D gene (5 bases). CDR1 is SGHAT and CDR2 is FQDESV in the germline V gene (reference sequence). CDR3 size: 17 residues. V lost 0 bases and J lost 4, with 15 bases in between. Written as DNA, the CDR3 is TGTGCCAGCAGCTTAGCCCCGTCGGGGGGAGTTAATGAAAAACTGTTTTTT. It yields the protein CASSLAPSGGVNEKLFF.

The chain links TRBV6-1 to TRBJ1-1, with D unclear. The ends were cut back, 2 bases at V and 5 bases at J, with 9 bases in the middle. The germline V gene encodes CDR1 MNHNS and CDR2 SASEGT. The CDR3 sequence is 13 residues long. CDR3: CASSETSGTEAFF. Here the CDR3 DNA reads TGTGCCAGCAGTGAAACCTCGGGGACTGAAGCTTTCTTT.

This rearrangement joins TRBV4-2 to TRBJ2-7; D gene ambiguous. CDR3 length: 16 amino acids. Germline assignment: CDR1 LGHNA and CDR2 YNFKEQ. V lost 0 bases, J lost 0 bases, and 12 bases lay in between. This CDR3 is CASSQDVQVSSYEQYF. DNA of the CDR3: TGTGCCAGCAGCCAAGATGTCCAAGTCAGCTCCTACGAGCAGTACTTC.

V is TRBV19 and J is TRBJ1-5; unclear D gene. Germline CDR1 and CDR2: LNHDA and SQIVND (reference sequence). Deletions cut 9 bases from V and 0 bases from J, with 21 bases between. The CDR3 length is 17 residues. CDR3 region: CASAHRQTMDSNQPQHF. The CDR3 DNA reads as TGTGCCAGCGCCCATAGGCAGACTATGGATAGCAATCAGCCCCAGCATTTT.

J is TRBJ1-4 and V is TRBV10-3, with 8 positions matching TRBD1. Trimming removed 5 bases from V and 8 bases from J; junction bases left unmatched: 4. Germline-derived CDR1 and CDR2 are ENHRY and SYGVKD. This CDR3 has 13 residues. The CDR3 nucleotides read TGTGCCATCAGTAGCCGGGACAGGGAAAAACTGTTTTTT. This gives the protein CAISSRDREKLFF.

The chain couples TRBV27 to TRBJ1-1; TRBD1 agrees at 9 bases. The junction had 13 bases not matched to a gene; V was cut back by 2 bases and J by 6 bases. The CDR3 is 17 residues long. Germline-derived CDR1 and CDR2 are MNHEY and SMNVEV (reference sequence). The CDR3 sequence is CASSLILRQGVWAEAFF. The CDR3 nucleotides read TGTGCCAGCAGTTTAATTCTGAGACAGGGGGTTTGGGCTGAAGCTTTCTTT.

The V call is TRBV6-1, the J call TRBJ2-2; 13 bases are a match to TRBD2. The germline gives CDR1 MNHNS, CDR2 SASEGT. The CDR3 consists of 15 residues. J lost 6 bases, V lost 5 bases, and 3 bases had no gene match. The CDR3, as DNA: TGTGCCAGCAGTTTACTAGCGGGGGGGTCCGGGGAGCTGTTTTTT. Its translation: CASSLLAGGSGELFF.

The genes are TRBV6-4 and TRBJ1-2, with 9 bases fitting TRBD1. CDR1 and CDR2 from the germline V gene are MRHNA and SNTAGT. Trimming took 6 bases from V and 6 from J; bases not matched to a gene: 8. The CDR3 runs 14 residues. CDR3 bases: TGTGCCAGCAGCCCCGGGACAGGGATGGATGGCTACACCTTC. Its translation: CASSPGTGMDGYTF.

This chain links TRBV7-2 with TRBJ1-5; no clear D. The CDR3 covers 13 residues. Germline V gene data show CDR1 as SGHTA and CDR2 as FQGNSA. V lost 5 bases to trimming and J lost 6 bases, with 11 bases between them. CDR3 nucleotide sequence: TGTGCCAGCAGCCCTAAGAGGTTTCAGCCCCAGCATTTT. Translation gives CASSPKRFQPQHF.

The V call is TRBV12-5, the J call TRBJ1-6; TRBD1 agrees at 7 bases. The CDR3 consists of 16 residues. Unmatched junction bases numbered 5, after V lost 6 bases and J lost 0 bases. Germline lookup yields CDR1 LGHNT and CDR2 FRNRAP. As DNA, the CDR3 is TGTGCTAGTGGATCGACAGGGAGCTCCTATAATTCACCCCTCCACTTT. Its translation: CASGSTGSSYNSPLHF. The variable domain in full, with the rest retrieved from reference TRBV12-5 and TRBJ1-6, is DARVTQTPRHKVTEMGQEVTMRCQPILGHNTVFWYRQTMMQGLELLAYFRNRAPLDDSGMPKDRFSAEMPDATLATLKIQPSEPRDSAVYFCASGSTGSSYNSPLHFGNGTRLTVT.

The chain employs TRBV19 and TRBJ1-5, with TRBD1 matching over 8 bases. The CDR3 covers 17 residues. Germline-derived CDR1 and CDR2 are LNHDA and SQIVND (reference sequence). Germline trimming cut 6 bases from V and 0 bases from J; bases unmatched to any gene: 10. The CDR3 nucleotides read TGTGCCAGTAGGTGGACAGGGCGGGCGTATAGCAATCAGCCCCAGCATTTT. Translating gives CASRWTGRAYSNQPQHF.

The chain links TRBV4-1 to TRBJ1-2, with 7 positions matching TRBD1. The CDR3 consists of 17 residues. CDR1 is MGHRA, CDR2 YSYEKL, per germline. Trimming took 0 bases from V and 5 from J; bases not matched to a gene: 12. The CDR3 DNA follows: TGCGCCAGCAGCCAAGAGTCGGACAGGTCGGTTTGGTATGGCTACACCTTC. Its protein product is CASSQESDRSVWYGYTF.

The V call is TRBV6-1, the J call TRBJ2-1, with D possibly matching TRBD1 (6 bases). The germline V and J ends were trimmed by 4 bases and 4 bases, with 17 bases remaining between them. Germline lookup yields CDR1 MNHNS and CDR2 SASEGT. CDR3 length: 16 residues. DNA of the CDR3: TGTGCCAGCAGTGGCTGGGTCAGGGGCGGGTACAATGAGCAGTTCTTC. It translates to CASSGWVRGGYNEQFF.

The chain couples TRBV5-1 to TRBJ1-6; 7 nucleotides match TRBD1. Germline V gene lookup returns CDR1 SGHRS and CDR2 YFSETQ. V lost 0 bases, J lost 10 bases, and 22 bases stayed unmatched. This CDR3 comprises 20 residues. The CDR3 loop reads CASSLGRTTGFKGVLSPLHF. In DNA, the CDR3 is TGCGCCAGCAGCTTGGGACGGACGACAGGGTTTAAGGGGGTCTTATCACCCCTCCACTTT.

The CDR3 here is CASSREGYEQYF. CDR3 bases: TGTGCCAGCAGTCGGGAGGGCTACGAGCAGTACTTC. This chain joins TRBV2 and TRBJ2-7; 8 nucleotides match TRBD2. Germline values: CDR1 SNHLY, CDR2 FYNNEI. The CDR3 has 12 residues. After removal of 5 bases from V and 3 bases from J, the junction contained 0 bases not matched to a gene.

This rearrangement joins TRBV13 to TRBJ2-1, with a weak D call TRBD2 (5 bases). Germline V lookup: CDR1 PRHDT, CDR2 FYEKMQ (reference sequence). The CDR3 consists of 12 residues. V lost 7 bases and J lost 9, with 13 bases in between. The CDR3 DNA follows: TGTGCCAGCACCCAAGGACTCAGTGAGCAGTTCTTC. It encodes CASTQGLSEQFF.

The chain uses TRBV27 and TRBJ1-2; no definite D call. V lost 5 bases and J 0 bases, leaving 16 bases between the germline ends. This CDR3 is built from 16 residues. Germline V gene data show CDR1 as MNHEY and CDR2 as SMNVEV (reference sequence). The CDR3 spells CASSPRETRANYGYTF. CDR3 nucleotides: TGTGCCAGCAGTCCGAGGGAGACACGAGCTAACTATGGCTACACCTTC.

In nucleotides, the CDR3 is TGTGCCAGCTCACCACTCACGGGGGGCTACGAGCAGTACTTC. Translated, it gives CASSPLTGGYEQYF. The gene calls are TRBV18 and TRBJ2-7, with 7 bases fitting TRBD2. Losses at the gene ends were 1 base for V and 3 bases for J; bases not matched to a gene: 3. CDR3 length: 14 residues. Germline V lookup: CDR1 KGHSH, CDR2 LQKENI.